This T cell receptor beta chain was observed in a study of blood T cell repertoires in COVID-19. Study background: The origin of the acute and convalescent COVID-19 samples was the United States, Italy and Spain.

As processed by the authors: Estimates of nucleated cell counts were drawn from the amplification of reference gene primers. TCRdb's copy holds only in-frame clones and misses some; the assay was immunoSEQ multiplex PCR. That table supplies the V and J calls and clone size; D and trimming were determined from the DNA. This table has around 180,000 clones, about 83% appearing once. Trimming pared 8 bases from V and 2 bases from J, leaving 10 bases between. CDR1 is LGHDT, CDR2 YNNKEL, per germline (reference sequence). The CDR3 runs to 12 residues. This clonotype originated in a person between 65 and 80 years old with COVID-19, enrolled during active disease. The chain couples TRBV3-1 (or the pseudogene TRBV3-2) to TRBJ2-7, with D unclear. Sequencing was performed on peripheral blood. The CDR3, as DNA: TGTGCCAGCGGGTCCAGCGCCTACGAGCAGTACTTC. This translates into CASGSSAYEQYF.